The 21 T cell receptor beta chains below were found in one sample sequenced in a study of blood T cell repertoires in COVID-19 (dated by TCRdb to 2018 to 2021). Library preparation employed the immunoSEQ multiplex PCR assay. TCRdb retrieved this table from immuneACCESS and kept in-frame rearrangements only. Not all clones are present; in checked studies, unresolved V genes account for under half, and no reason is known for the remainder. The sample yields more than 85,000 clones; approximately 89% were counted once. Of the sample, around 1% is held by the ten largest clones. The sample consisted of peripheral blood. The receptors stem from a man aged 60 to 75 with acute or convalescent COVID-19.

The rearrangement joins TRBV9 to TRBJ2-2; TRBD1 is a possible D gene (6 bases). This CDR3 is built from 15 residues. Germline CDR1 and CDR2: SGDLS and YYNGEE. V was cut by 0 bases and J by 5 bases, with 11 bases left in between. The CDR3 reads CASSVVGAGTGELFF. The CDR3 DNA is TGTGCCAGCAGCGTAGTGGGGGCTGGGACCGGGGAGCTGTTTTTT.

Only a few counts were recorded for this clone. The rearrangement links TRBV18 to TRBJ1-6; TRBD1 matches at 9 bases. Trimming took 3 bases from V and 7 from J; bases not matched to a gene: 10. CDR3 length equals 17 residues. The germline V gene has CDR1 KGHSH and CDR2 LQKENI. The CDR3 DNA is TGTGCCAGCTCACCCCCAAATAGGGGACAGGGAAATTCACCCCTCCACTTT. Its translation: CASSPPNRGQGNSPLHF.

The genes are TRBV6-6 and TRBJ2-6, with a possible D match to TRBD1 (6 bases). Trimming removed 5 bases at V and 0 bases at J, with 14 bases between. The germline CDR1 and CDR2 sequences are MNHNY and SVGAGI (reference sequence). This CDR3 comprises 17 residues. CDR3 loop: CASSPTGPYSGANVLTF. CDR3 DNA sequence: TGTGCCAGCAGTCCTACAGGGCCCTACTCTGGGGCCAACGTCCTGACTTTC.

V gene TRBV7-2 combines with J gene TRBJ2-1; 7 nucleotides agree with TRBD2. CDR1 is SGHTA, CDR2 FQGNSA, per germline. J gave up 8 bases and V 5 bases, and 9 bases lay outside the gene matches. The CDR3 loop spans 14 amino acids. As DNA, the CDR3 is TGTGCCAGCAGCCCCATTCGCGGGAGCCATGAGCAGTTCTTC. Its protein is CASSPIRGSHEQFF.

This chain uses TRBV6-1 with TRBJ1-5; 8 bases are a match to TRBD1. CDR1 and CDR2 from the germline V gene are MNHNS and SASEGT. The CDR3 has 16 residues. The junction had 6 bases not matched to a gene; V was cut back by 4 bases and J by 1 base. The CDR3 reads CASSARQGRSNQPQHF. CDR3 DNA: TGTGCCAGCAGTGCGCGACAGGGGCGAAGCAATCAGCCCCAGCATTTT.

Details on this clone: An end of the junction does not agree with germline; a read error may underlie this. The CDR3 nucleotides are TGTGCCAGTAGCATAGCGGGAGGGACAGATACGCAGTATTTT. Translating gives CASSIAGGTDTQYF. The rearrangement links TRBV19 to TRBJ2-3, with 11 bases fitting TRBD2. Looked up from germline, CDR1 is LNHDA and CDR2 is SQIVND (reference sequence). This CDR3 has 14 amino acids.

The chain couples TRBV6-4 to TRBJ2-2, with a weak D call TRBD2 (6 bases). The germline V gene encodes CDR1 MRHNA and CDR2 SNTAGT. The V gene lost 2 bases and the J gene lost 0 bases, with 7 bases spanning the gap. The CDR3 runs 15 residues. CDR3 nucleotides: TGTGCCAGCAGTGACCCTAGCGCGAACACCGGGGAGCTGTTTTTT. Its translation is CASSDPSANTGELFF.

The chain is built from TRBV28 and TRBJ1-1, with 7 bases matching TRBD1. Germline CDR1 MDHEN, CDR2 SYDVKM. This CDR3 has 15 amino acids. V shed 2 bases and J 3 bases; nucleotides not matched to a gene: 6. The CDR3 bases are TGTGCCAGCAGTTTACGCAGGGGGGTGGACACTGAAGCTTTCTTT. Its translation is CASSLRRGVDTEAFF. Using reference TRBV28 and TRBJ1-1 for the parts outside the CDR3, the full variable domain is DVKVTQSSRYLVKRTGEKVFLECVQDMDHENMFWYRQDPGLGLRLIYFSYDVKMKEKGDIPEGYSVSREKKERFSLILESASTNQTSMYLCASSLRRGVDTEAFFGQGTRLTVV.

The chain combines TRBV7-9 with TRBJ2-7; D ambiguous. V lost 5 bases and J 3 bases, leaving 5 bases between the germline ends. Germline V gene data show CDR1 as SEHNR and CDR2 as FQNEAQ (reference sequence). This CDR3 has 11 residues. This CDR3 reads CASSRGYEQYF. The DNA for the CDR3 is TGTGCCAGCAGCCGAGGCTACGAGCAGTACTTC.

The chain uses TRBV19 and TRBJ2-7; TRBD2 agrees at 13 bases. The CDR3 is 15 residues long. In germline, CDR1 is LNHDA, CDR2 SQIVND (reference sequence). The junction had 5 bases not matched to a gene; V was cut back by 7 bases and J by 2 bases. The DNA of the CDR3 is TGTGCCAGTACCTTAGGGACTAGCGGGACCTACGAGCAGTACTTC. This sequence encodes CASTLGTSGTYEQYF.

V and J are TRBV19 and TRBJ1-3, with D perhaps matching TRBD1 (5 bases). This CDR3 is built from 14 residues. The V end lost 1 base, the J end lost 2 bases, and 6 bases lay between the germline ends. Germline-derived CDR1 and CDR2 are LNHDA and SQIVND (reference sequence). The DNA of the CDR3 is TGTGCCAGTAGTATAGCGGGGGCTGGAAACACCATATATTTT. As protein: CASSIAGAGNTIYF.

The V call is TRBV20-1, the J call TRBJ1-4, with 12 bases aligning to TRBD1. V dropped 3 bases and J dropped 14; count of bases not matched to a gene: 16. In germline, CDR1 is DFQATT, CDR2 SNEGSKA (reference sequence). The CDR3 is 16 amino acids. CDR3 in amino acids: CSASPGTGGFEKGLFF. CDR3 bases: TGCAGTGCTAGTCCCGGGACAGGGGGCTTCGAAAAGGGGCTGTTTTTT.

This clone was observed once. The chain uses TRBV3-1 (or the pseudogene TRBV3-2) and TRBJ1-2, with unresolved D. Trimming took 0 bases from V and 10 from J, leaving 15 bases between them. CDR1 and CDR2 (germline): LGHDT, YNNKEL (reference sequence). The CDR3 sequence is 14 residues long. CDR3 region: CASSQEPTGQDYTF. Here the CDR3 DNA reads TGTGCCAGCAGCCAAGAACCCACGGGTCAAGACTACACCTTC.

Here the CDR3 DNA reads TGTGCCAGCAGCGTGTGGGGGGAAGACAATGAGCAGTTCTTC. Its translation is CASSVWGEDNEQFF. The chain carries TRBV7-8 and TRBJ2-1, with a possible D match to TRBD2 (6 bases). V was trimmed by 5 bases and J by 5 bases, leaving 13 bases between them. CDR3 length equals 14 residues. The germline CDR1 and CDR2 sequences are SGHVS and FQNEAQ. The variable domain in full, with the rest retrieved from reference TRBV7-8 and TRBJ2-1, is GAGVSQSPRYKVAKRGQDVALRCDPISGHVSLFWYQQALGQGPEFLTYFQNEAQLDKSGLPSDRFFAERPEGSVSTLKIQRTQQEDSAVYLCASSVWGEDNEQFFGPGTRLTVL.

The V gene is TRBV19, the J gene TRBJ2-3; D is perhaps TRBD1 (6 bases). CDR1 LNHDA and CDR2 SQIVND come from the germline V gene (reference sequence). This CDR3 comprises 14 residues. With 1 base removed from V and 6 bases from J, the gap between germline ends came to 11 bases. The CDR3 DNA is TGTGCCAGTAGTATAGGCGATACAGGGGATACGCAGTATTTT. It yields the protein CASSIGDTGDTQYF.

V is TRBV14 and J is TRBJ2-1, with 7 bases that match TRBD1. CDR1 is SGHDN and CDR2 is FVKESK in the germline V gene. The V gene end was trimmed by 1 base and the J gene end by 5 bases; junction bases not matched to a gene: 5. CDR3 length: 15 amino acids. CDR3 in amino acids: CASSQGQGRNNEQFF. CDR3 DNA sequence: TGTGCCAGCAGCCAAGGACAGGGTAGAAACAATGAGCAGTTCTTC.

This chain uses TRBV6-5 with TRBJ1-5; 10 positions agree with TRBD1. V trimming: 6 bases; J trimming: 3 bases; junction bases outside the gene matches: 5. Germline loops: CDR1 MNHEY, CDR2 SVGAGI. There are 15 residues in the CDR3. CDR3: CASSLDRGLNQPQHF. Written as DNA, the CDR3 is TGTGCCAGCAGCCTTGACAGGGGGCTCAATCAGCCCCAGCATTTT.

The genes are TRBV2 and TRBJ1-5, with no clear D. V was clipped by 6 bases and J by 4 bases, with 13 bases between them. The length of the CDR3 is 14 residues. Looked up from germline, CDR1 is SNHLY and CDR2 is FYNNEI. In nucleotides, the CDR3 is TGTGCCAGCAGCCGGGGAGGAAGGAATCAGCCCCAGCATTTT. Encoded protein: CASSRGGRNQPQHF.

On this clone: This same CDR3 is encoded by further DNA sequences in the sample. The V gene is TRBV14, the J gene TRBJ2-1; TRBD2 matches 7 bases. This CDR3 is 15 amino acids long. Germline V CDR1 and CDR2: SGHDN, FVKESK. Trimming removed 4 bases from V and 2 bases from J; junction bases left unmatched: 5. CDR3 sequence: CASSPSGGPYNEQFF. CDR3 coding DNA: TGTGCCAGCAGCCCATCGGGGGGACCCTACAATGAGCAGTTCTTC.

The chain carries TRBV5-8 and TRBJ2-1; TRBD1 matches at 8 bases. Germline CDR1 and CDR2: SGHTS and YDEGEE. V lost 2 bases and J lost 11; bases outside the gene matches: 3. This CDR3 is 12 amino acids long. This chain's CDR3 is CASSFRDRQQFF. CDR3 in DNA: TGTGCCAGCAGCTTCCGGGACAGGCAGCAGTTCTTC.

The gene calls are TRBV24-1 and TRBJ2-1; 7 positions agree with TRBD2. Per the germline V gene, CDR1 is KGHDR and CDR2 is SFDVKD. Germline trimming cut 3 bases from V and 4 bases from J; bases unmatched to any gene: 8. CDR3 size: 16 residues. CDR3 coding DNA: TGTGCCACCAGTGATGGGTTACTAGCGCCGTACAATGAGCAGTTCTTC. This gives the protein CATSDGLLAPYNEQFF.